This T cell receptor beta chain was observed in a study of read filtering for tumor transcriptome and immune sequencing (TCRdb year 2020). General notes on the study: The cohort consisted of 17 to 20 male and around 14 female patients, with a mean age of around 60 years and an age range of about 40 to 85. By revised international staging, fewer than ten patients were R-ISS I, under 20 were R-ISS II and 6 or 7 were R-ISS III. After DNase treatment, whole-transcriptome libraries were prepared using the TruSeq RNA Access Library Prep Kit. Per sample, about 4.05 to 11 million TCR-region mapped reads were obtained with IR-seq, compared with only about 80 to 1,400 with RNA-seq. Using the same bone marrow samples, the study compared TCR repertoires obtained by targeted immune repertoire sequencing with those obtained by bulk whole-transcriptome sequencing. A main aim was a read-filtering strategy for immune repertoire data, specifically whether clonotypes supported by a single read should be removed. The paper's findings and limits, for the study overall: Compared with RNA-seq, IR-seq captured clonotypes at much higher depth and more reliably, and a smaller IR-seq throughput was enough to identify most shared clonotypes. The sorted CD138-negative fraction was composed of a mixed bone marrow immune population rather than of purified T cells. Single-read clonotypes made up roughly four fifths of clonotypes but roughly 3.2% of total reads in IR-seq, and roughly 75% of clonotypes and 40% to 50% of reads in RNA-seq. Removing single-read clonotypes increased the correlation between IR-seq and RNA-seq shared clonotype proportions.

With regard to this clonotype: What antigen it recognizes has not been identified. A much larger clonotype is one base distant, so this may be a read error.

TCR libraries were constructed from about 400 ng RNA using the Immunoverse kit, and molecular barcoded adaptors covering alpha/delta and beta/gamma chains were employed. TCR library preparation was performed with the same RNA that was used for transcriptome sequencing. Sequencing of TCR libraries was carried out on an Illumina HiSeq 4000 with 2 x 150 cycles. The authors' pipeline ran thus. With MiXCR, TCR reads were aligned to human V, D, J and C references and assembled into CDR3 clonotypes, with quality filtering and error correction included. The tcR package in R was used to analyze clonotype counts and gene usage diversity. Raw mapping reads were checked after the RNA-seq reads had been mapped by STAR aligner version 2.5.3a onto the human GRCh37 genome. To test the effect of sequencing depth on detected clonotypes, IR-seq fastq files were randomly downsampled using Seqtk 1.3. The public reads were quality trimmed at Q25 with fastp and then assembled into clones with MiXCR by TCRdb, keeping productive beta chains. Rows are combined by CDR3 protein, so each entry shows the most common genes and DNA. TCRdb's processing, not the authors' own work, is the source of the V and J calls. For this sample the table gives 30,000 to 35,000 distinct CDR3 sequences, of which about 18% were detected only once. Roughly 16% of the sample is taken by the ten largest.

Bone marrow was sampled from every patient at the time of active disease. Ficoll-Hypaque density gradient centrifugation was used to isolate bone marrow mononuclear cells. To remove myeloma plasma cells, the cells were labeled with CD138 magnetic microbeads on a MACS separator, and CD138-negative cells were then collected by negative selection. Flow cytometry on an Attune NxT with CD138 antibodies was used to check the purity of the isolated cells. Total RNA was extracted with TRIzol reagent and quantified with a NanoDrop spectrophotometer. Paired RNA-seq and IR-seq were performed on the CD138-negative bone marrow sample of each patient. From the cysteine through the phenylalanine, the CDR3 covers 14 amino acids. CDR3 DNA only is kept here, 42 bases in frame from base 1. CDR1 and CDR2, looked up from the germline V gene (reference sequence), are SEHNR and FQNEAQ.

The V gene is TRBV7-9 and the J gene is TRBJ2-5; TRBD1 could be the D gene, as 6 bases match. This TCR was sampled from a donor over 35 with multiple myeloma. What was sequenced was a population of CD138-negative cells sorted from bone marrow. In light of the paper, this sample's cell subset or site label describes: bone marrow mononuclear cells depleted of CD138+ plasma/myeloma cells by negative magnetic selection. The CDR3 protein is CAGSFYRDQETQYF. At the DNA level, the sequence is TGTGCCGGCAGCTTCTACAGGGACCAAGAGACCCAGTACTTC.